This TCR beta chain was identified in a study of blood T cells in healthy people across ages. Findings of the study overall: When one million T cells were used, diversity estimates were thought to be underestimates.

The CDR3 has 14 amino acids. Unmatched junction bases numbered 8, after V lost 5 bases and J lost 7 bases. Germline CDR1 MNHNY, CDR2 SVGAGI (reference sequence). With respect to this clonotype: Its antigen is unidentified.

A sample-barcoded 5' primer and a J-beta primer mix were used in a second PCR of roughly 7 to 12 cycles. TCRdb independently ran MiXCR on the 5' RACE reads; one entry per CDR3 protein. The table lists 1.5 million to 2 million distinct CDR3 sequences, around 40% of them singletons. Sequencing was done on a sample of blood. The chain uses TRBV6-6 and TRBJ1-5; 7 bases align to TRBD1. This TCR was sampled from a human donor in good health. CDR3 region: CASSQGVFSQPQHF. CDR3 in DNA: TGTGCCAGCAGTCAGGGGGTTTTCTCGCAGCCCCAGCATTTT.